A selection of T cell receptor beta chains follows, all from one sample in a study of shared clonotypes between healthy human individuals. Clones were sequenced by immunoSEQ multiplex PCR, and TCRdb holds only the in-frame ones, with some missing. The sample has around 1.6 million clones; approximately 98% are singletons. Input material: naive CD4+ T cells sorted from blood. All receptors derive from a man aged 25 to 40 in good health. CDR3s include the opening cysteine and the closing phenylalanine or tryptophan. D genes are given only for firm matches. Clone size is given for some rows only: seen once, a few or many times, or a class if the clone is expanded.

J gene | clone size | D gene | V gene | CDR3 length | CDR3 DNA | CDR3 protein
TRBJ2-7 | once | NA | TRBV19 | 13 | TGTGCCAGTAGTAGGCTACTCTCCTACGAGCAGTACTTC | CASSRLLSYEQYF
TRBJ1-5 | NA | NA | TRBV15 | 16 | TGTGCCACCAGCCCGGGGTTGGGAGATAGCAATCAGCCCCAGCATTTT | CATSPGLGDSNQPQHF
TRBJ2-7 | NA | NA | TRBV28 | 14 | TGTGCCAGCAGTCCTCCCGGACTGCTCTACGAGCAGTACTTC | CASSPPGLLYEQYF
TRBJ2-5 | once | NA | TRBV4-1 | 13 | TGCGCCAGCAGCCATCCCTGGGGGGAGACCCAGTACTTC | CASSHPWGETQYF
TRBJ1-2 | NA | TRBD1 | TRBV28 | 12 | TGTGCCAGTATCTCCGACAGGGCAGGCTACACCTTC | CASISDRAGYTF
TRBJ2-7 | NA | TRBD1 | TRBV5-5 | 15 | TGTGCCAGCAGCCCGGGACAGGAACGACGGGACGAGCAGTACTTC | CASSPGQERRDEQYF
TRBJ2-7 | NA | TRBD2 | TRBV4-1 | 16 | TGCGCCAGCAGCCGCCTTTATAGCGGGATAGGGTACGAGCAGTACTTC | CASSRLYSGIGYEQYF
TRBJ2-7 | NA | TRBD1 | TRBV5-1 | 16 | TGCGCCAGCAGCTTGGGCGCGGGACAGGGAACCTACGAGCAGTACTTC | CASSLGAGQGTYEQYF
TRBJ2-5 | NA | NA | TRBV6-1 | 14 | TGTGCCAGCAGAAAATTAGCGGACCAAGAGACCCAGTACTTC | CASRKLADQETQYF
TRBJ2-1 | NA | NA | TRBV10-1 | 14 | TGCGCCAGCAGTGCGGATCGCTCCTACAATGAGCAGTTCTTC | CASSADRSYNEQFF
TRBJ2-1 | NA | NA | TRBV9 | 16 | TGTGCCAGCAGCGTAGAGGATACTAGCAGGTACAATGAGCAGTTCTTC | CASSVEDTSRYNEQFF
TRBJ2-7 | NA | NA | TRBV2 | 12 | TGTGCCAGCAGTGAAAATGGGGGGGCGCAGTACTTC | CASSENGGAQYF
TRBJ2-7 | NA | TRBD1 | TRBV19 | 14 | TGTGCCAGTAGTTCCGGGACAGGTTCCTACGAGCAGTACTTC | CASSSGTGSYEQYF
TRBJ2-7 | NA | NA | TRBV15 | 15 | TGTGCCACCAGCAGAGATCGGGGTAACTCCTACGAGCAGTACTTC | CATSRDRGNSYEQYF
TRBJ1-2 | once | TRBD1 | TRBV7-6 | 12 | TGTGCCAGCAGCTCAGGGGGCCATGGCTACACCTTC | CASSSGGHGYTF
TRBJ2-2 | NA | NA | TRBV25-1 | 13 | TGTGCCAGCAGCCGGGACGTCCCCGGGGAGCTGTTTTTT | CASSRDVPGELFF
TRBJ2-7 | NA | NA | TRBV7-2 | 15 | TGTGCCAGCAGCTTAGGGAGTAGCGGCCTGTACGAGCAGTACTTC | CASSLGSSGLYEQYF
TRBJ1-2 | NA | NA | TRBV7-2 | 12 | TGTGCCAGCAGCTTGGGCCCATATGGCTACACCTTC | CASSLGPYGYTF
TRBJ1-4 | NA | NA | TRBV28 | 13 | TGTGCCAGCAAGGAGGGTGGTAATGAAAAACTGTTTTTT | CASKEGGNEKLFF
TRBJ2-7 | NA | TRBD2 | TRBV11-2 | 16 | TGTGCCAGCAGCTTAGCTAGCGGGCTTTTCTCCTACGAGCAGTACTTC | CASSLASGLFSYEQYF
TRBJ2-2 | once | NA | TRBV7-9 | 13 | TGTGCCAGCCCCTCGCGGGCCACCGGGGAGCTGTTTTTT | CASPSRATGELFF
TRBJ1-1 | NA | TRBD1 | TRBV5-4 | 16 | TGTGCCAGCAGCTTGCCCCCTGGGACAGGGAACACTGAAGCTTTCTTT | CASSLPPGTGNTEAFF
TRBJ1-2 | NA | TRBD1 | TRBV5-1 | 17 | TGCGCCAGCAGCTTGGGACAGGGGCCTGGAAGTAGCTATGGCTACACCTTC | CASSLGQGPGSSYGYTF
TRBJ1-1 | once | TRBD1 | TRBV4-3 | 15 | TGCGCCAGCAGACCTCAGGGGGCGTGGAATACTGAAGCTTTCTTT | CASRPQGAWNTEAFF
TRBJ2-1 | NA | NA | TRBV5-5 | 13 | TGTGCCAGCAGCTTGGGACCAAACAATGAGCAGTTCTTC | CASSLGPNNEQFF
TRBJ2-5 | NA | TRBD1 | TRBV9 | 15 | TGTGCCAGCAGCGTACAGACAGGGGTCCAAGAGACCCAGTACTTC | CASSVQTGVQETQYF
TRBJ2-1 | NA | NA | TRBV28 | 19 | TGTGCCAGCAGTTTAAGTCCCTGGAAACCGAATAGCTCCTACAATGAGCAGTTCTTC | CASSLSPWKPNSSYNEQFF
TRBJ2-7 | NA | NA | TRBV27 | 15 | TGTGCCAGCAGCTCCTCGGGGGGCAGAACCTACGAGCAGTACTTC | CASSSSGGRTYEQYF